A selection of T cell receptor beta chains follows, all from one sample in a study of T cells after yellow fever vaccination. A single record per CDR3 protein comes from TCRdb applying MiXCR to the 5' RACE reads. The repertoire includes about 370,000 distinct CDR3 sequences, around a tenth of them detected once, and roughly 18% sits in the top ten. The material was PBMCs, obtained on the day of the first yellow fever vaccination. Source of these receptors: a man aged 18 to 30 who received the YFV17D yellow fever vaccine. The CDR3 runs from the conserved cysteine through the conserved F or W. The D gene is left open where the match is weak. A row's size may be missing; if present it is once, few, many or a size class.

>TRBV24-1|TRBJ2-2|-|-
TGTGCCACCGGCGGGGAAGGCGGCGCCACCGGGGAGCTGTTTTTT
CATGGEGGATGELFF
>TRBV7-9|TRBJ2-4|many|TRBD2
TGTGCCAGCAGCGCCAGCGGGGGGCTAGCCAAAAACATTCAGTACTTC
CASSASGGLAKNIQYF
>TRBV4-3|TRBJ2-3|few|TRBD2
TGCGCCAGCAGCCAAGGGACTAGCGGGGGCCAATACACAGATACGCAGTATTTT
CASSQGTSGGQYTDTQYF
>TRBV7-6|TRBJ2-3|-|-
TGTGCCAGCAGCTTAGTGGGTTTGGCAGATACGCAGTATTTT
CASSLVGLADTQYF
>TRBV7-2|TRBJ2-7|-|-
TGTGCCAGCAGCTTAAGAGGGCCTCACTACGAGCAGTACTTC
CASSLRGPHYEQYF
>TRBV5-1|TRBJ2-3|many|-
TGCGCCAGCAGCGCCCCCGAAGGGGGGAAGACAGATACGCAGTATTTT
CASSAPEGGKTDTQYF
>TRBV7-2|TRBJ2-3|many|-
TGTGCCAGCAGCCCGACAGTCCGCACAGATACGCAGTATTTT
CASSPTVRTDTQYF
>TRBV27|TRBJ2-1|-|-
TGTGCCAGCAGTTTGATGGCCGCGACGTACAATGAGCAGTTCTTC
CASSLMAATYNEQFF
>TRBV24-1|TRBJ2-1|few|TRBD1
TGTGCCACCAGTGATTCCACCTCAGGGACAGGGAGTGAGCAGTTCTTC
CATSDSTSGTGSEQFF
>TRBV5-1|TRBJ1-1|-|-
TGCGCCAGCAGCTTTTACGGGTTACCGAACACTGAAGCTTTCTTT
CASSFYGLPNTEAFF
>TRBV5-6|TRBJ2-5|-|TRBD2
TGTGCCAGCAGCTTGTTAGGTCCTAGCGGCGGACGTTTCGGGGAGACCCAGTACTTC
CASSLLGPSGGRFGETQYF
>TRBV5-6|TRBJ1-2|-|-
TGTGCCAGCAGCTTGTGGACCCAGCAGGGCGGCTACACCTTC
CASSLWTQQGGYTF
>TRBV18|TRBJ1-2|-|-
TGTGCCAGCTCAATAGGTCAGGGTGGCTACACCTTC
CASSIGQGGYTF
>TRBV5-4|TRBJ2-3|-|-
TGTGCCAGCAGCTTACGACAGCGCACAGATACGCAGTATTTT
CASSLRQRTDTQYF
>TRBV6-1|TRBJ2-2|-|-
TGTGCCAGCACGATCTATGACATGCAGGGCACCGGGGAGCTGTTTTTT
CASTIYDMQGTGELFF
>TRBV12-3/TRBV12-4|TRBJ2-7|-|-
TGTGCCAGCAGTTTAGCGTGGAGGGGGCTTAGGTACGAGCAGTACTTC
CASSLAWRGLRYEQYF
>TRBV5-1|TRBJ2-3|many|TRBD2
TGCGCCAGCAGCTCCATCGCGGGGGGGCAAGATACGCAGTATTTT
CASSSIAGGQDTQYF
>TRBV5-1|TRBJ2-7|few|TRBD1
TGCGCCAGCAGCCCGAGACAGGGCGGCGAGCAGTACTTC
CASSPRQGGEQYF
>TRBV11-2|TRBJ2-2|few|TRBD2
TGTGCCAGCAGCTTCCCCAGCGGGGGGGCCGGGGAGCTGTTTTTT
CASSFPSGGAGELFF
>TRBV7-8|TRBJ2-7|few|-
TGTGCCAGCAGCTTAGTCCAGGGGCTGTCCTACGAGCAGTACTTC
CASSLVQGLSYEQYF
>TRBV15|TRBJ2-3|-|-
TGTGCCACCAGCAGGGAAAGGGTAGGAGATACGCAGTATTTT
CATSRERVGDTQYF
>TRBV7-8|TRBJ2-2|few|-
TGTGCCAGCAGCACAAGACTAGGGCAGACCGGGGAGCTGTTTTTT
CASSTRLGQTGELFF